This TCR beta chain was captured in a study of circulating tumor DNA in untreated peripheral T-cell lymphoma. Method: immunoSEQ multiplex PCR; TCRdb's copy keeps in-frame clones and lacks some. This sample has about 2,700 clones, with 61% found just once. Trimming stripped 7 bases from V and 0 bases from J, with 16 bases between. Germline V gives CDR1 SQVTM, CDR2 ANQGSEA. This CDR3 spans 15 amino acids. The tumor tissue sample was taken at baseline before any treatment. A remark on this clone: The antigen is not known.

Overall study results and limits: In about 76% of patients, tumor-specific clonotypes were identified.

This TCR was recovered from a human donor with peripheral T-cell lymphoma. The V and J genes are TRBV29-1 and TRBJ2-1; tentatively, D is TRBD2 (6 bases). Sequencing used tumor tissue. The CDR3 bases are TGCAGCGCTGGAGGGAGGCAGAGCTCCTACAATGAGCAGTTCTTC. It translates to CSAGGRQSSYNEQFF.